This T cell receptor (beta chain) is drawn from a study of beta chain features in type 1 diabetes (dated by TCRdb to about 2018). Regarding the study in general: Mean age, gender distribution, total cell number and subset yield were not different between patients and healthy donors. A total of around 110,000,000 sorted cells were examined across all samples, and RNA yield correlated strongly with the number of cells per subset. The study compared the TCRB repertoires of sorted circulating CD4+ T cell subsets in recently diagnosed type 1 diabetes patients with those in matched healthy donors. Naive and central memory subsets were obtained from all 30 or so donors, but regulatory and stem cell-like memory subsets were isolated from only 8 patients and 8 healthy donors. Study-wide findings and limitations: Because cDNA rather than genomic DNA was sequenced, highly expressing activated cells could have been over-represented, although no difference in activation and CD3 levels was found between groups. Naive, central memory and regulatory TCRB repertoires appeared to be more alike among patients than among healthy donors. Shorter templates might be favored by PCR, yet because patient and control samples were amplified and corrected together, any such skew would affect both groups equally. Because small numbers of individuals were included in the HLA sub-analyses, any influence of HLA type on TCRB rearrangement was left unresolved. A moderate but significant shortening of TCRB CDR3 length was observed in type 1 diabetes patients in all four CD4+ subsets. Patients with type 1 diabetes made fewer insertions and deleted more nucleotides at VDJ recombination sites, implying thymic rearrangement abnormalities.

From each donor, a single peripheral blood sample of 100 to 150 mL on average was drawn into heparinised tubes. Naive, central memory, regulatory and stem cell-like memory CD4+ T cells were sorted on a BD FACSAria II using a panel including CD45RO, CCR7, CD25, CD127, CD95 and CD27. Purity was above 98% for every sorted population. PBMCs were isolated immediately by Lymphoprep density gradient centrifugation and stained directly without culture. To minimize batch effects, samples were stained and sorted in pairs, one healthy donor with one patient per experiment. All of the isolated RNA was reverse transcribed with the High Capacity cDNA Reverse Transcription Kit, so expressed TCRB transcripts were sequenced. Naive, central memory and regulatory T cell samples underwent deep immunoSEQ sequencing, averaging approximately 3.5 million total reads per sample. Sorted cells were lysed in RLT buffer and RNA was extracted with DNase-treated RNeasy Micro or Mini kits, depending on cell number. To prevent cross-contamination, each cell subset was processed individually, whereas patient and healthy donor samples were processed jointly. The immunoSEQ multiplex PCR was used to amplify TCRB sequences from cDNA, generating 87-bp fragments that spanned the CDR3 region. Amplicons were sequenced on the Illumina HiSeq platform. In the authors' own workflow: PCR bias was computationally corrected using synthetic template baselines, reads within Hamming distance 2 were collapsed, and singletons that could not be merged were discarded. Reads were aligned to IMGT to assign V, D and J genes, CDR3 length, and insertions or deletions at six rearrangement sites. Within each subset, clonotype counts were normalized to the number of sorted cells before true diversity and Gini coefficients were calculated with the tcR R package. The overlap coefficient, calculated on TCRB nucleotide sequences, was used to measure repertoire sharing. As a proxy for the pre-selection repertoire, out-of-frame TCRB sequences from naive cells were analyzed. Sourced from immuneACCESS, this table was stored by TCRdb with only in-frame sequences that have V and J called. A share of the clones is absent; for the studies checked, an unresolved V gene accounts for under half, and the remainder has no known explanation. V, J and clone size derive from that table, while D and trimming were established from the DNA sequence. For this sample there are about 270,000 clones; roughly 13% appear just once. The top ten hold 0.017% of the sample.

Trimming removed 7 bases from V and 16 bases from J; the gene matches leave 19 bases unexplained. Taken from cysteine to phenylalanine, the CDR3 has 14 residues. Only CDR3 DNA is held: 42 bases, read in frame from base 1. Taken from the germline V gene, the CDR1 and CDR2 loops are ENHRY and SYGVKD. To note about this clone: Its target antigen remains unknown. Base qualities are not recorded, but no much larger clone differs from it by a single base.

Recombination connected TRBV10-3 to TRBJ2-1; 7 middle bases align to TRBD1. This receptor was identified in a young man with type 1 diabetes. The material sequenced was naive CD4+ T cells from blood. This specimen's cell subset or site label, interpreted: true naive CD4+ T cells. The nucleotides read TGTGCCATCAATCCCGGGACAGATACAATGAGCAGATTCTTC. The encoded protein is CAINPGTDTMSRFF.